This TCR beta chain came from a study of T-cell reconstitution after alpha-beta-depleted transplantation in children. Construction of the TCRbeta library involved unique molecular identifiers. MiXCR, applied by TCRdb to the PCR reads, yields one record per CDR3 protein. Of approximately 200,000 distinct CDR3 sequences in the sample, less than 15% were seen once. This clonotype was counted many times. The sample here was PBMCs from the stem cell graft donor, taken from the stem cell graft. The clonotype comes from a human donor who donated a stem cell graft to a child with acute lymphoblastic leukemia.

DNA of the CDR3: TGTGCCAGCCACCGGGGGGGAAAGCAAGAGACCCAGTACTTC. The encoded protein is CASHRGGKQETQYF. The chain employs TRBV7-9 and TRBJ2-5; 8 bases align to TRBD2. The J segment lost 2 bases and the V segment lost 8 bases, leaving 7 bases of the junction unmatched. There are 14 residues in the CDR3. CDR1 is SEHNR, CDR2 FQNEAQ, per germline (reference sequence).